Listed below are T cell receptor beta chains from one sample, sequenced in a study of T cells in localized non-small cell lung cancer. Here immunoSEQ multiplex PCR was the method, and the copy in TCRdb shows in-frame clones only, minus some. The table records 8,400 or so clones, about 89% of them present only once. The sample was peripheral blood, taken before any cancer treatment. The receptors stem from a male donor aged 60 or over with stage III lung adenocarcinoma. Both conserved end residues are part of each CDR3. The D gene is left open where the match is weak. Size is stated for part of the rows, as once, few or many counts, or as a class when the clone is expanded.

abundance	v_gene	d_gene	j_gene	CDR3nt	CDR3aa
-	TRBV27	-	TRBJ1-2	TGTGCCAGCAGTTTAGATGGGTATGGCTACACCTTC	CASSLDGYGYTF
-	TRBV5-1	-	TRBJ1-1	TGCGCCAGCAGCTTGGAGGAGGCGGGGAAGCTGGGCACTGAAGCTTTCTTT	CASSLEEAGKLGTEAFF
once	TRBV19	TRBD1	TRBJ2-7	TGTGCCAGTAGTAAACTGGACAGGGACGTCCACGAGCAGTACTTC	CASSKLDRDVHEQYF
-	TRBV13	TRBD1	TRBJ1-5	TGTGCCAGCAGCTTAGGTTCCCAGGGGGCCGTCGGCAATCAGCCCCAGCATTTT	CASSLGSQGAVGNQPQHF
-	TRBV28	-	TRBJ2-7	TGTGCCAGCAAGGGAGGACCCGAGCAGTACTTC	CASKGGPEQYF
-	TRBV10-1	TRBD1	TRBJ2-7	TGCGCCAGCAGCCAACAGGGGAGCTCCTACGAGCAGTACTTC	CASSQQGSSYEQYF
few	TRBV5-1	-	TRBJ1-6	TGCGCCAGCAGCTTAGGGGATTATAATTCACCCCTCCACTTT	CASSLGDYNSPLHF
-	TRBV2	TRBD2	TRBJ2-1	TGTGCCAGCAGTCCCCCTGCCTCTAGCGGGAGACCCGAGGAGCAGTTCTTC	CASSPPASSGRPEEQFF
-	TRBV18	TRBD1	TRBJ1-5	TGTGCCAGCTCAATGACACAGGGGGCGGATCAGCCCCAGCATTTT	CASSMTQGADQPQHF
-	TRBV5-8	-	TRBJ1-2	TGTGCCAGCGACAAGACAGGTTCATATGGCTACACCTTC	CASDKTGSYGYTF
-	TRBV21-1	-	TRBJ2-7	TGTGCCAGCAGCAAAGAAGAATTTGGACGGCAGGCCTGCTCCTACGAGCAGTACTTC	CASSKEEFGRQACSYEQYF
-	TRBV14	TRBD1	TRBJ2-7	TGTGCCAGCAGCCAAGCCGGAGGCGACAGGGGGAGATACGAGCAGTACTTC	CASSQAGGDRGRYEQYF
-	TRBV28	TRBD1	TRBJ1-4	TGTGCCAGCAGTTTACCCTACAGGGGAACTAATGAAAAACTGTTTTTT	CASSLPYRGTNEKLFF
-	TRBV9	-	TRBJ2-3	TGTGCCAGCAGCGTACGAGGGGCTGACACAGATACGCAGTATTTT	CASSVRGADTDTQYF
-	TRBV2	-	TRBJ2-5	TGTGCCACCTCTAGGTTTGTGGAGACCCAGTACTTC	CATSRFVETQYF
-	TRBV7-3	-	TRBJ2-1	TGTGCCAGCAGCTTAAGCGCCTACAATGAGCAGTTCTTC	CASSLSAYNEQFF
-	TRBV7-8	-	TRBJ1-1	TGTGCCAGCAGCTTAGCGATGGGGCGTGAAGCTTTCTTT	CASSLAMGREAFF
-	TRBV30	-	TRBJ1-6	TGTGCCTGGAGTAGCGACCGGGGGACCTCCTATAATTCACCCCTCCACTTT	CAWSSDRGTSYNSPLHF
-	TRBV9	TRBD1	TRBJ1-1	TGTGCCAGCAGTAGGACAGGGAGGGACACTGAAGCTTTCTTT	CASSRTGRDTEAFF
-	TRBV7-2	-	TRBJ1-5	TGTGCCAGCAGTGAGGCCCTTCGGGGCAATCAGCCCCAGCATTTT	CASSEALRGNQPQHF
-	TRBV5-1	TRBD1	TRBJ1-2	TGCGCCAGCAGCTTGGAGGGGGCCCAGGGCTACACCTTC	CASSLEGAQGYTF
-	TRBV6-1	-	TRBJ1-1	TGTGCCAGCACCCTAAGGGGGAACACTGAAGCTTTCTTT	CASTLRGNTEAFF
few	TRBV5-4	-	TRBJ2-1	TGTGCCAGCATGAGTGGGGGGCGTACCCAAGGTAATGAGCAGTTCTTC	CASMSGGRTQGNEQFF
-	TRBV7-2	-	TRBJ1-2	TGTGCCAGCAGCTTAGCGCTTTACAGACGGCTCTATGGCTACACCTTC	CASSLALYRRLYGYTF
-	TRBV4-3	-	TRBJ2-7	TGCGCCAGCAGCCAAGATCGGGAACTTCGGTACGAGCAGTACTTC	CASSQDRELRYEQYF
few	TRBV5-1	-	TRBJ2-7	TGCGCCAGCAGCTTGGATTCGGGACCCCCGGGCGGTGAGCAGTACTTC	CASSLDSGPPGGEQYF
-	TRBV5-1	-	TRBJ1-1	TGCGCCAGCAGCTTACGGGGGACTGAAGCTTTCTTT	CASSLRGTEAFF
few	TRBV10-3	-	TRBJ2-5	TGTGCCATCAGTGAGCCTAGAGCAGCAGAGACCCAGTACTTC	CAISEPRAAETQYF
-	TRBV7-8	TRBD2	TRBJ2-1	TGTGCCAGCAGCTATAGCGGGAGTCACTACAATGAGCAGTTCTTC	CASSYSGSHYNEQFF
-	TRBV5-1	-	TRBJ1-4	TGCGCCAGCAGCTTGGAGACAGGAGGAAAACTGTTTTTT	CASSLETGGKLFF
-	TRBV7-2	-	TRBJ2-2	TGTGCCAGCAGCTTTAGCAGGGTGGCCGGGGAGCTGTTTTTT	CASSFSRVAGELFF
-	TRBV9	-	TRBJ2-7	TGTGCCAGCAGCGTAGGTTCGGGACTCCTCTCCTACGAGCAGTACTTC	CASSVGSGLLSYEQYF
few	TRBV19	-	TRBJ1-1	TGTGCCAGTATCCTCGACGGGAGGGTCGGAACTGAAGCTTTCTTT	CASILDGRVGTEAFF
-	TRBV5-8	-	TRBJ1-2	TGTGCCAGCAGTACAGGGACCTCTCGGGGCTACACCTTC	CASSTGTSRGYTF
-	TRBV6-5	TRBD1	TRBJ1-2	TGTGCCAGCAGTTACTCTTTGACAGGGTTCTATGGCTACACCTTC	CASSYSLTGFYGYTF
few	TRBV19	-	TRBJ2-1	TGTGCCAGTAGTATAGGCCAGAGGAATGAGCAGTTCTTC	CASSIGQRNEQFF
-	TRBV11-2	-	TRBJ1-1	TGTGCCAGCAGCTTAGCGGTTGTCGGGGTGGGGACTGAAGCTTTCTTT	CASSLAVVGVGTEAFF
-	TRBV29-1	-	TRBJ2-1	TGCAGCGTTAAGTGGGGGGTGAATGAGCAGTTCTTC	CSVKWGVNEQFF
-	TRBV11-3	TRBD2	TRBJ2-1	TGTGCCAGCAGCTTAGTAGTGACTAGCGGGATCCATGAGCAGTTCTTC	CASSLVVTSGIHEQFF
once	TRBV28	-	TRBJ2-5	TGTGCCAGCAGGTCCCAGGGTAGAGGGGGTGGAGAGACCCAGTACTTC	CASRSQGRGGGETQYF
once	TRBV5-1	-	TRBJ1-1	TGCGCCAGCAGCTTAGGGACCGCCCTGAGAACTGAAGCTTTCTTT	CASSLGTALRTEAFF